A selection of T cell receptor beta chains follows, all from one sample in a study of cytomegalovirus exposure and HLA in healthy donors. The method was immunoSEQ multiplex PCR; TCRdb's version includes in-frame clones alone and lacks a portion of them. The profile covers 180,000 or so clones, with about four fifths appearing a single time and under 2% taken by the ten largest. Sequences were obtained from PBMCs. The receptors were gathered from a woman aged 25 to 45 in good health and CMV-seronegative. The CDR3 runs from the conserved cysteine through the conserved F or W. The D gene is left open where the match is weak.

>-|TRBV2|TRBJ2-7
CASTLDRHSYEQYF
>TRBD2|TRBV5-1|TRBJ2-3
CASSKLAGGGPDTQYF
>-|TRBV9|TRBJ2-1
CASSVLDEQFF
>-|TRBV30|TRBJ1-2
CACKTIGGYGYTF
>TRBD1|TRBV29-1|TRBJ1-2
CSAVSRDRDGYTF
>-|TRBV7-2|TRBJ2-7
CASSGGYSYEQYF
>-|TRBV7-3|TRBJ1-1
CASSLDGGRVNTEAFF
>TRBD1|TRBV27|TRBJ1-5
CASSSWTGGRQPQHF
>TRBD1|TRBV6-1|TRBJ2-7
CASTWTGVYEQYF
>-|TRBV7-9|TRBJ2-2
CASSSSANTGELFF
>-|TRBV5-5|TRBJ2-7
CASSLGARGYEQYF
>-|TRBV13|TRBJ1-3
CASSSQGVTGNTIYF
>-|TRBV5-1|TRBJ1-3
CASRPGRGGGNTIYF
>TRBD1|TRBV30|TRBJ1-6
CAWSVQGAFGSPLHF
>-|TRBV7-2|TRBJ2-7
CASSVQGSYEQYF
>TRBD1|TRBV5-1|TRBJ2-3
CASSPGGGADTQYF
>-|TRBV7-3|TRBJ1-5
CASSLIVSSNQPQHF
>TRBD1|TRBV5-6|TRBJ1-2
CASSPGQAYGYTF
>TRBD2|TRBV19|TRBJ2-6
CASSVGLAGVYSGANVLTF
>-|TRBV5-8|TRBJ1-6
CASTWGGDSPLHF
>TRBD2|TRBV4-1|TRBJ2-1
CASSRGSGANEQFF
>-|TRBV19|TRBJ1-2
CASSGRANYGYTF
>TRBD1|TRBV6-6|TRBJ1-2
CASSYGTGNYGYTF
>-|TRBV7-8|TRBJ1-5
CASSSGGQSNQPQHF
>TRBD1|TRBV9|TRBJ1-1
CASSTQGEDTEAFF
>-|TRBV18|TRBJ1-5
CASSPGGGGEPQHF
>-|TRBV4-1|TRBJ2-5
CASSQGVGLSTRETQYF
>TRBD1|TRBV5-1|TRBJ1-1
CASSLVTGGMNTEAFF
>-|TRBV7-2|TRBJ1-1
CASSLQGVTEAFF
>-|TRBV7-8|TRBJ1-6
CASSANRAPTYNSPLHF
>-|TRBV30|TRBJ1-2
CAWGGWRERHGYTF
>TRBD1|TRBV6-6|TRBJ1-1
CASSARDRAGTEAFF
>TRBD1|TRBV10-2|TRBJ1-5
CASSESQGDQPQHF
>-|TRBV6-1|TRBJ1-1
CASSVVGDTEAFF
>-|TRBV5-6|TRBJ1-3
CASISQAGNTIYF
>TRBD1|TRBV2|TRBJ1-2
CASTRGRDGYTF
>TRBD2|TRBV9|TRBJ2-1
CASSVGLAGVTNEQFF
>-|TRBV5-6|TRBJ1-2
CASSFSGRESTRGYTF
>-|TRBV5-1|TRBJ1-1
CASSYQGNTEAFF
>-|TRBV7-7|TRBJ2-1
CASSPTGPSYNEQFF
>-|TRBV18|TRBJ2-7
CASSPDQGLFYEQYF
>-|TRBV25-1|TRBJ1-3
CASSFGGSGNTIYF
>TRBD1|TRBV18|TRBJ1-2
CASSPEGTGGAPNYGYTF
>-|TRBV13|TRBJ1-1
CASSFRGTWGNTEAFF
>-|TRBV11-1|TRBJ2-7
CASSDTHYEQYF
>TRBD1|TRBV6-1|TRBJ2-7
CASSEALDRGTYEQYF
>-|TRBV11-2|TRBJ2-3
CASLSAGRTDTQYF
>TRBD2|TRBV29-1|TRBJ2-3
CSGDGGIYTDTQYF